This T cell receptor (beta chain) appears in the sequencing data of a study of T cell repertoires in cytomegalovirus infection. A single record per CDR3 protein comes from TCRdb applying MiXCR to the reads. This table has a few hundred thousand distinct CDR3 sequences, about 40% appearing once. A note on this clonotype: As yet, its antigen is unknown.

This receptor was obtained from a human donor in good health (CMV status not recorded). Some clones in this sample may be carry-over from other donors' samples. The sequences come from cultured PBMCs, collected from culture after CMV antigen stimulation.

The DNA for the CDR3 is TGTGCCAGTAGTATCACCGGCGGGAGGGGGCCCGGGGAGCTGTTTTTT. Residues: CASSITGGRGPGELFF. The gene calls are TRBV19 and TRBJ2-2; 9 nucleotides line up with TRBD2. The V segment lost 3 bases and the J segment 6 bases; nucleotides outside the gene matches: 8. This CDR3 has 16 amino acids. In germline, CDR1 is LNHDA, CDR2 SQIVND (reference sequence).